One and the same sample provided the 14 T cell receptor beta chains below, sequenced in a study of blood T cell repertoires in COVID-19 (dated by TCRdb to between 2020 and 2021). Library method: the immunoSEQ multiplex PCR assay. Drawn from immuneACCESS, this table holds only the in-frame rearrangements with V and J called that TCRdb kept. Clones are partly lost; checked studies trace under half to an unresolved V gene and leave the rest unexplained. Present in this sample are about 75,000 clones, 74% of which were seen just once. The top ten hold 2.6% of the sample. What was sequenced was peripheral blood. These receptors all stem from a human donor with acute or convalescent COVID-19. The donor label of this sample is uncertain.

The chain links TRBV6-5 to TRBJ2-3; 8 positions match TRBD2. The germline gives CDR1 MNHEY, CDR2 SVGAGI. This CDR3 contains 14 residues. V lost 6 bases to trimming and J lost 5 bases; unmatched junction nucleotides: 7. The CDR3 reads CASSPGGFGDTQYF. CDR3 nucleotide sequence: TGTGCCAGCAGCCCGGGGGGGTTCGGAGATACGCAGTATTTT.

This chain links TRBV12-5 with TRBJ2-2; 8 bases align to TRBD1. The CDR3 is 15 amino acids. The trim removed 5 bases at V and 6 bases at J, leaving 8 bases unmatched. Germline assignment: CDR1 LGHNT and CDR2 FRNRAP. The CDR3 is CASGMTGDGAGELFF. DNA for the CDR3: TGTGCTAGTGGTATGACAGGGGACGGTGCCGGGGAGCTGTTTTTT.

V gene TRBV23-1 combines with J gene TRBJ2-7; D may be TRBD1 (6 bases). TRBV23-1 is marked as an open reading frame, function uncertain. Trimming left V 0 bases short and J 2 bases short, with 17 bases between. The CDR3 runs 17 residues. The CDR3 reads CASSQSPRGTVPYEQYF. In DNA form, the CDR3 reads TGCGCCAGCAGTCAATCGCCCAGGGGCACGGTCCCCTACGAGCAGTACTTC.

This clone was counted between two and nine times. The chain recombines TRBV10-3 with TRBJ1-3; possibly TRBD1 for D (5 bases). The CDR3 spans 16 residues. The germline V and J ends were trimmed by 10 bases and 0 bases, with 19 bases remaining between them. Looked up from germline, CDR1 is ENHRY and CDR2 is SYGVKD. The CDR3 nucleotides read TGTGCCACCCTAGGGGAATATCTGAGCTCTGGAAACACCATATATTTT. Its translation: CATLGEYLSSGNTIYF.

This chain connects TRBV12-3 or TRBV12-4 to TRBJ1-5; D may be TRBD1 (6 bases). There are 13 residues in the CDR3. Trimming stripped 10 bases from V and 0 bases from J, with 10 bases between. This CDR3 reads CATGGDSNQPQHF. DNA of the CDR3: TGTGCCACGGGGGGCGATAGCAATCAGCCCCAGCATTTT.

This clone was recorded only once. V gene TRBV18 combines with J gene TRBJ1-1, with TRBD1 matching over 11 bases. The CDR3 consists of 15 residues. CDR1 and CDR2 from the germline V gene are KGHSH and LQKENI. V dropped 3 bases and J dropped 7; count of bases not matched to a gene: 7. CDR3 residues: CASSPDRGQKGEAFF. For the CDR3, the DNA is TGTGCCAGCTCACCGGACAGGGGGCAAAAGGGTGAAGCTTTCTTT. Filled out from reference TRBV18 and TRBJ1-1, the complete variable domain reads NAGVMQNPRHLVRRRGQEARLRCSPMKGHSHVYWYRQLPEEGLKFMVYLQKENIIDESGMPKERFSAEFPKEGPSILRIQQVVRGDSAAYFCASSPDRGQKGEAFFGQGTRLTVV.

The genes are TRBV9 and TRBJ2-3, with 10 nucleotides matching TRBD2. The germline gives CDR1 SGDLS, CDR2 YYNGEE. The CDR3 spans 19 residues. V gave up 0 bases and J gave up 2 bases; unmatched junction bases: 12. Written as DNA, the CDR3 is TGTGCCAGCAGCGTAGGCAGTAGGGCAAGCGGGAGGGCCACAGATACGCAGTATTTT. Translated, it gives CASSVGSRASGRATDTQYF.

The chain combines TRBV2 with TRBJ1-1; the D gene is possibly TRBD1 (5 bases). CDR3 length equals 13 residues. V lost 0 bases and J 8 bases, leaving 10 bases between the germline ends. Per germline, CDR1 SNHLY and CDR2 FYNNEI. Here the CDR3 DNA reads TGTGCCAGCAGTGAAGCGCAGGGACTGGAAGCTTTCTTT. It codes for CASSEAQGLEAFF. The whole variable domain, filled in from reference TRBV2 and TRBJ1-1, reads EPEVTQTPSHQVTQMGQEVILRCVPISNHLYFYWYRQILGQKVEFLVSFYNNEISEKSEIFDDQFSVERPDGSNFTLKIRSTKLEDSAMYFCASSEAQGLEAFFGQGTRLTVV.

V and J are TRBV7-8 and TRBJ2-1; tentatively, D is TRBD1 (5 bases). From germline, CDR1 is SGHVS and CDR2 FQNEAQ. The CDR3 is made up of 12 amino acids. Deletions cut 5 bases from V and 9 bases from J, with 11 bases between. The CDR3 sequence is CASSVLGVEQFF. The CDR3 coding sequence is TGTGCCAGCAGCGTTCTAGGGGTTGAGCAGTTCTTC.

This chain connects TRBV14 to TRBJ2-7; 7 bases agree with TRBD2. Trimming at V came to 4 bases and at J to 3 bases, leaving 6 bases not matched to a gene. Germline V gene lookup returns CDR1 SGHDN and CDR2 FVKESK. The CDR3 contains 14 residues. The CDR3 spells CASSRWDYVYEQYF. CDR3 nucleotides: TGTGCCAGCAGCCGATGGGACTACGTCTACGAGCAGTACTTC.

The genes are TRBV28 and TRBJ2-7; a possible D gene is TRBD1 (6 bases). The CDR3 runs to 14 residues. Deletions cut 7 bases from V and 6 bases from J, with 19 bases between. Germline V CDR1 and CDR2: MDHEN, SYDVKM. CDR3 sequence reads: CASIKDRTPAEQYF. The CDR3 DNA reads TGTGCCAGCATCAAAGACAGGACCCCCGCCGAGCAGTACTTC.

J is TRBJ1-1 and V is TRBV7-2; no definite D call. Trimming left V 0 bases short and J 5 bases short, with 10 bases between. Germline V gives CDR1 SGHTA, CDR2 FQGNSA. CDR3 length: 14 amino acids. The CDR3 DNA reads TGTGCCAGCAGCTTAGCGCGGAGGAGAACTGAAGCTTTCTTT. It encodes CASSLARRRTEAFF.

This clone is a singleton in its sample. The chain recombines TRBV9 with TRBJ2-7; 9 nucleotides agree with TRBD2. This CDR3 spans 14 amino acids. The V segment lost 4 bases and the J segment 4 bases; nucleotides outside the gene matches: 6. The germline gives CDR1 SGDLS, CDR2 YYNGEE. In nucleotides, the CDR3 is TGTGCCAGCAGCATTAGCGGGAGTCGGTACGAGCAGTACTTC. Its protein is CASSISGSRYEQYF. Using reference TRBV9 and TRBJ2-7 for the parts outside the CDR3, the full variable domain is DSGVTQTPKHLITATGQRVTLRCSPRSGDLSVYWYQQSLDQGLQFLIQYYNGEERAKGNILERFSAQQFPDLHSELNLSSLELGDSALYFCASSISGSRYEQYFGPGTRLTVT.

The chain couples TRBV30 to TRBJ2-5; TRBD2 matches at 7 bases. The J segment lost 7 bases and the V segment lost 0 bases, leaving 8 bases of the junction unmatched. Germline V gene data show CDR1 as GTSNPN and CDR2 as SVGIG (reference sequence). The CDR3 has 14 residues. CDR3 region: CAWSVGGGMGTQYF. CDR3 nucleotide sequence: TGTGCCTGGAGTGTGGGCGGGGGTATGGGGACCCAGTACTTC.